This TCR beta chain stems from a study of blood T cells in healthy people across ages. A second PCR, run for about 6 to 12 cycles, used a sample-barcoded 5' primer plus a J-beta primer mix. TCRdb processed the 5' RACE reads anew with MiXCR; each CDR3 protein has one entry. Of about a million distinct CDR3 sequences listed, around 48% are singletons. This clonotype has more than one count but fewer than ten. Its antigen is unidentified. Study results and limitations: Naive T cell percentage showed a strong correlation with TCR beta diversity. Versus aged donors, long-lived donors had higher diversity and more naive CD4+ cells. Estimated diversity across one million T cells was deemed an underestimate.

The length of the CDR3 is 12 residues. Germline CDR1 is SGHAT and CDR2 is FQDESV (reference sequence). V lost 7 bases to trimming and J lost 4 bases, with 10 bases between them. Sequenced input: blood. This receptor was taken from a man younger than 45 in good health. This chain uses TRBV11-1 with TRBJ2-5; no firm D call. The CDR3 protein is CASTRLGETQYF. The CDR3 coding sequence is TGTGCCAGCACCCGATTGGGAGAGACCCAGTACTTC.